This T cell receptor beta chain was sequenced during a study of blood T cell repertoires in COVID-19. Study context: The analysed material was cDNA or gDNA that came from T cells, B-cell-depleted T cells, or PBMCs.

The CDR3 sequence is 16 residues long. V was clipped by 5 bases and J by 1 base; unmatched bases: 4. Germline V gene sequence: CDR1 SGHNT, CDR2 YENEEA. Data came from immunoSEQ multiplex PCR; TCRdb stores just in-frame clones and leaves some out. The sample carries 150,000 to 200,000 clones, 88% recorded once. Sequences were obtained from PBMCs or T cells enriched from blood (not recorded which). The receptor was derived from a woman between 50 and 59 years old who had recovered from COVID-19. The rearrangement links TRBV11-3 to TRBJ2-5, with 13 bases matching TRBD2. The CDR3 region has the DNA TGTGCCAGCAGCCCGGGACTAGCGGGAAGCCAAGAGACCCAGTACTTC. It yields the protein CASSPGLAGSQETQYF.